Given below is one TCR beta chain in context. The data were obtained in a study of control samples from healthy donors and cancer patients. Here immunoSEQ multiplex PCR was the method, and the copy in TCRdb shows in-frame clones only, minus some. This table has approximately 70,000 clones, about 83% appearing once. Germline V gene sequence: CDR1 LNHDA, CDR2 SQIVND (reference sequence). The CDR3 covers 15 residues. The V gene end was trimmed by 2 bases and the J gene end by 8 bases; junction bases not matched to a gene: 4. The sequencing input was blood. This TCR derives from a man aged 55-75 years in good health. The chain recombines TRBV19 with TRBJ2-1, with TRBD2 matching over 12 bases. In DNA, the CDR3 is TGTGCCAGTAGTATAAGACTAGCGGGAGCCCATGAGCAGTTCTTC. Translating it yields CASSIRLAGAHEQFF.